Below are 9 T cell receptor beta chains sequenced from a single sample in a study of post-analysis software for immune sequencing data (dated by TCRdb to 2014 to 2015). These receptors have no known antigen. Receptor amplification or capture employed PCR. The sequencing machine was an Illumina HiSeq 2500. To reduce PCR and sequencing biases, unique molecular identifiers were incorporated into the TCR beta cDNA libraries. TCRdb took the public reads, trimmed them with fastp at Q25, ran MiXCR for clone calling and kept in-frame beta chains. One record per CDR3 amino acid sequence lists the most common genes and DNA. This sample gives about 540,000 distinct CDR3 sequences in total; approximately 34% of them show up just once. The ten top clones hold 6% of the sample. What the study reported, not specific to this receptor: Significantly higher frequencies in patients than in controls were found for roughly 5 TRBV segments, including TRBV5-6, TRBV5-1 and TRBV20-1.

Sequenced: blood. The source of these receptors is a girl under 18 with multiple sclerosis.

This sequence joins TRBV29-1 and TRBJ2-3; possible D gene TRBD2, 6 bases. The CDR3 is 13 amino acids. CDR1 and CDR2 from the germline V gene are SQVTM and ANQGSEA. V lost 5 bases and J lost 1, with 10 bases in between. CDR3 amino acids: CSVSSGGTDTQYF. The CDR3 DNA reads TGCAGCGTTAGTTCGGGGGGCACAGATACGCAGTATTTT.

This rearrangement joins TRBV7-8 to TRBJ2-5; D remains unclear. TRBJ2-7 explains the end of the DNA better; the J call may be wrong. Germline loops: CDR1 SGHVS, CDR2 FQNEAQ. This CDR3 contains 13 residues. The CDR3 DNA sequence: TGTGCCAGCAGCTTAAATGGGGTTTACGAGCAGTACTTC. It yields the protein CASSLNGVYEQYF.

The V and J genes are TRBV12-3 or TRBV12-4 and TRBJ2-1; D might be TRBD2 (5 bases). Between the trimmed V and J ends, which lost 3 bases and 4 bases, there was a span of 10 bases. The CDR3 covers 14 residues. DNA for the CDR3: TGTGCCAGCAGTTTCGGGAAGGAGTACAATGAGCAGTTCTTC. Its translation: CASSFGKEYNEQFF.

This clonotype was recorded a few times. The chain couples TRBV15 to TRBJ2-3; tentatively, D is TRBD2 (6 bases). The CDR3 contains 18 residues. Deletions cut 3 bases from V and 2 bases from J, with 21 bases between. Looked up from germline, CDR1 is LNHNV and CDR2 is YYDKDF (reference sequence). CDR3 sequence (DNA): TGTGCCACCAGCAGTGGGGAGGAGTTCGCGACAGTCACAGATACGCAGTATTTT. This gives the protein CATSSGEEFATVTDTQYF.

The table lists this clonotype with a few counts. This chain uses TRBV20-1 with TRBJ2-1, with D perhaps being TRBD1 or TRBD2 (5 bases each). V was shortened by 3 bases and J by 4 bases, with 13 bases between the two germline ends. Germline CDR1 and CDR2: DFQATT and SNEGSKA (reference sequence). The CDR3 extends over 14 amino acids. Here the CDR3 reads CSASSRDQYNEQFF. DNA of the CDR3: TGCAGTGCTAGTTCTCGGGACCAGTACAATGAGCAGTTCTTC.

The rearrangement joins TRBV4-1 to TRBJ2-1; 7 bases match TRBD2. Losses at the gene ends were 1 base for V and 6 bases for J; bases not matched to a gene: 6. Germline V gene lookup returns CDR1 MGHRA and CDR2 YSYEKL. The CDR3 has 15 amino acids. The CDR3 nucleotides read TGCGCCAGCAGCCAAGCCGCGGGGGTCTTCAATGAGCAGTTCTTC. Translating it yields CASSQAAGVFNEQFF.

This clonotype has a handful of counts. The CDR3 protein is CASSPNLGTEAFF. The CDR3 nucleotides read TGTGCCAGCAGCCCTAACCTGGGGACTGAAGCTTTCTTT. This sequence joins TRBV11-1 and TRBJ1-1; D unclear. The V end was cut by 5 bases, the J end by 5 bases, with 12 bases between. Germline values: CDR1 SGHAT, CDR2 FQDESV (reference sequence). This CDR3 has 13 residues. The complete variable domain, with remaining parts taken from reference TRBV11-1 and TRBJ1-1, reads EAEVAQSPRYKITEKSQAVAFWCDPISGHATLYWYRQILGQGPELLVQFQDESVVDDSQLPKDRFSAERLKGVDSTLKIQPAELGDSAMYLCASSPNLGTEAFFGQGTRLTVV.

V and J are TRBV5-6 and TRBJ1-2; a possible D gene is TRBD1 (5 bases). Trimming took off 1 base at V and 2 bases at J, with 15 bases between the two ends. The germline V gene has CDR1 SGHDT and CDR2 YYEEEE. The CDR3 is made up of 16 amino acids. For the CDR3, the DNA is TGTGCCAGCAGCTTGCGTTCGGGACGTGGAAACTATGGCTACACCTTC. It specifies CASSLRSGRGNYGYTF. Full variable domain (rest looked up from reference TRBV5-6 and TRBJ1-2): DAGVTQSPTHLIKTRGQQVTLRCSPKSGHDTVSWYQQALGQGPQFIFQYYEEEERQRGNFPDRFSGHQFPNYSSELNVNALLLGDSALYLCASSLRSGRGNYGYTFGSGTRLTVV.

This clonotype was observed a few times. The chain uses TRBV29-1 and TRBJ2-4, with a tentative D call TRBD2 (7 bases). The tail of the sequence fits TRBJ2-7 better, so the J call may be wrong. Germline values: CDR1 SQVTM, CDR2 ANQGSEA. CDR3 length: 12 residues. CDR3 loop: CSGKGGAHEQYF. In nucleotides, the CDR3 is TGCAGCGGAAAAGGGGGGGCCCACGAGCAGTACTTC.